The subject of this entry is one T cell receptor (beta chain). Its antigen is currently unknown. Some clones are missing from TCRdb's copy, which holds only in-frame ones; the method was immunoSEQ multiplex PCR. The profile covers around 70,000 clones, with around three quarters appearing a single time and around 1.6% taken by the ten largest. Per germline, CDR1 ENHRY and CDR2 SYGVKD. V lost 10 bases, J lost 6 bases, and 15 bases lay in between. The CDR3 runs 12 residues. This sample was included in a study of T cell repertoires and HLA-DP antigens. Sample: CD4+ T cells from PBMCs. The TCR was taken from a man aged 60 to 75 in good health and CMV-seronegative. J is TRBJ1-2 and V is TRBV10-3, with a tentative D call TRBD1 (6 bases). The CDR3 nucleotides read TGTGCCACCCAATTCGGGGGGCATGGCTACACCTTC. Its protein is CATQFGGHGYTF.